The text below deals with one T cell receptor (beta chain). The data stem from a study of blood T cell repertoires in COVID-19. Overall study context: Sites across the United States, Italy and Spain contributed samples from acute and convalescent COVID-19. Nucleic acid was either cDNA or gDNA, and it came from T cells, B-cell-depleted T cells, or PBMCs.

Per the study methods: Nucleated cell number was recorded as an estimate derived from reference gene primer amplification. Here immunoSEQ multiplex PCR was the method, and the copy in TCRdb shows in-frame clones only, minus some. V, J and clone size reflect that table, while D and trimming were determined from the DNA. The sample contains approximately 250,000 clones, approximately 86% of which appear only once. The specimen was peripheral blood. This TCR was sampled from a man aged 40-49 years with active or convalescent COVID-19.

The CDR3 nucleotides are TGTGCCAGCAGCTCCATGGAGGGAAGGAGCAATCAGCCCCAGCATTTT. It encodes CASSSMEGRSNQPQHF. V usage is TRBV5-6 and J usage is TRBJ1-5; D remains unclear. The CDR3 runs 16 residues. Germline CDR1 is SGHDT and CDR2 is YYEEEE. Trimming removed 3 bases from V and 1 base from J, with 14 bases in between.